Shown below are 9 T cell receptor beta chains from a single sample sequenced in a study of technical replicates of blood from a handful of donors. Repertoires were generated with immunoSEQ multiplex PCR, while TCRdb's copy carries only in-frame clones and drops some. Of some 77,000 clones in the sample, 65% to 90% were seen once. Sequencing was done on a sample of PBMCs. The receptors were sampled from a human donor in good health. Some clones in this sample may be carry-over from other donors' samples.

The chain employs TRBV30 and TRBJ2-1; 12 nucleotides line up with TRBD2. Unmatched junction bases numbered 8, after V lost 3 bases and J lost 8 bases. This CDR3 has 15 residues. The germline gives CDR1 GTSNPN, CDR2 SVGIG (reference sequence). The CDR3 loop reads CAWSRGLAGFDEQFF. The DNA for the CDR3 is TGTGCCTGGAGCCGTGGACTAGCGGGATTCGATGAGCAGTTCTTC.

V gene TRBV27 combines with J gene TRBJ1-5; 9 nucleotides agree with TRBD1. Germline assignment: CDR1 MNHEY and CDR2 SMNVEV (reference sequence). The CDR3 is 15 residues long. V lost 6 bases to trimming and J lost 7 bases; unmatched junction nucleotides: 10. The CDR3 region is CASRGTGGWGQPQHF. Here the CDR3 DNA reads TGTGCCAGCAGGGGAACAGGGGGCTGGGGACAGCCCCAGCATTTT.

The chain carries TRBV2 and TRBJ2-7, with 7 bases aligning to TRBD2. CDR3 length: 14 residues. Germline CDR1 SNHLY, CDR2 FYNNEI. After removal of 6 bases from V and 3 bases from J, the junction contained 8 bases not matched to a gene. The CDR3 sequence is CASSPGTNLYEQYF. Here the CDR3 DNA reads TGTGCCAGCAGCCCCGGGACTAACCTCTACGAGCAGTACTTC.

This rearrangement joins TRBV6-5 to TRBJ2-7; 9 bases line up with TRBD2. V trimming: 7 bases; J trimming: 1 base; junction bases outside the gene matches: 8. The CDR3 is made up of 15 amino acids. Looked up from germline, CDR1 is MNHEY and CDR2 is SVGAGI. The CDR3 nucleotides read TGTGCCAGCAAACCCCATAGCGGGAGTTCCTACGAGCAGTACTTC. It encodes CASKPHSGSSYEQYF.

The V call is TRBV7-9, the J call TRBJ2-1; TRBD2 matches at 7 bases. V lost 3 bases to trimming and J lost 4 bases; unmatched junction nucleotides: 12. Germline CDR1 reads SEHNR; CDR2 reads FQNEAQ (reference sequence). The CDR3 loop spans 17 amino acids. The CDR3 bases are TGTGCCAGCAGCTTGGGGCCTTGGCTAGCGGAGTACAATGAGCAGTTCTTC. Protein product: CASSLGPWLAEYNEQFF.

This sequence joins TRBV6-5 and TRBJ2-2; possibly TRBD1 for D (6 bases). Deletions cut 4 bases from V and 6 bases from J, with 15 bases between. There are 15 residues in the CDR3. Germline-derived CDR1 and CDR2 are MNHEY and SVGAGI. CDR3 sequence: CASSSYRDLPGELFF. CDR3 DNA: TGTGCCAGCAGTTCCTACAGGGACCTCCCCGGGGAGCTGTTTTTT.

This clone rates as medium-sized. Other DNA sequences in this specimen translate into the identical CDR3. The chain carries TRBV5-1 and TRBJ2-1, with 8 bases lining up with TRBD2. CDR3 length equals 14 residues. The trim removed 2 bases at V and 2 bases at J, leaving 0 bases unmatched. Germline values: CDR1 SGHRS, CDR2 YFSETQ. The CDR3 DNA reads as TGCGCCAGCAGCTTTAGCGGGGCCTACAATGAGCAGTTCTTC. This encodes CASSFSGAYNEQFF.

This clone is a singleton in its sample. The chain joins TRBV19 to TRBJ2-1; TRBD1 might be the D (6 bases). V lost 4 bases and J lost 0, with 13 bases in between. The length of the CDR3 is 16 residues. Per the germline V gene, CDR1 is LNHDA and CDR2 is SQIVND (reference sequence). This CDR3 reads CASSSNRASSYNEQFF. DNA of the CDR3: TGTGCCAGTAGTAGTAACAGGGCAAGCTCCTACAATGAGCAGTTCTTC.

This chain links TRBV18 with TRBJ2-7; 10 positions match TRBD1. The CDR3 is 16 amino acids. With 3 bases clipped from V and 8 bases from J, the junction kept 13 bases outside the gene matches. Germline CDR1 KGHSH, CDR2 LQKENI. In DNA, the CDR3 is TGTGCCAGCTCACCCTCTGGGGGACAGGGGACCTATAAGCAGTACTTC. Its protein product is CASSPSGGQGTYKQYF.